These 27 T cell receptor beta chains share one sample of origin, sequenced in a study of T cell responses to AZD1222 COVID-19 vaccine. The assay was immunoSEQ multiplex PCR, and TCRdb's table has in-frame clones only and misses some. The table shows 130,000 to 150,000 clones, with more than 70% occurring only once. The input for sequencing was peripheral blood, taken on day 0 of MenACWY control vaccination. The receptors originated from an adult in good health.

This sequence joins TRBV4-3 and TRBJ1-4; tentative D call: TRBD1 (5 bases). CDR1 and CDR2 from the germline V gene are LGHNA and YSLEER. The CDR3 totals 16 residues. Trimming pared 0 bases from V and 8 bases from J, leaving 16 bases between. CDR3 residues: CASSQEAGTGAEKLFF. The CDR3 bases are TGCGCCAGCAGCCAAGAGGCCGGGACTGGGGCAGAAAAACTGTTTTTT.

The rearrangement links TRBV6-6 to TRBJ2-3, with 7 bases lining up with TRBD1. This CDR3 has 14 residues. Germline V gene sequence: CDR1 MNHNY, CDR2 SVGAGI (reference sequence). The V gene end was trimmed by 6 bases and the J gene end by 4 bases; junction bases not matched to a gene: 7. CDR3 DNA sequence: TGTGCCAGCAGCCCTAACAGGGGTGCAGATACGCAGTATTTT. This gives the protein CASSPNRGADTQYF.

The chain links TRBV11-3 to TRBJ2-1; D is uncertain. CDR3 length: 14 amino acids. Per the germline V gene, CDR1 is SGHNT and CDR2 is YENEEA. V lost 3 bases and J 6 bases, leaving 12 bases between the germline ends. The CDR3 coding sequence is TGTGCCAGCAGCTTTTCGCGGAGTGGCAATGAGCAGTTCTTC. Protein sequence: CASSFSRSGNEQFF.

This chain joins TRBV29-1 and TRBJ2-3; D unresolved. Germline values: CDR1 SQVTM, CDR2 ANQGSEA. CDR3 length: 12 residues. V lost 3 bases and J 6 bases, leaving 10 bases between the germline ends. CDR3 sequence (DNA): TGCAGCGTTGAGTCAGCCACCGATACGCAGTATTTT. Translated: CSVESATDTQYF.

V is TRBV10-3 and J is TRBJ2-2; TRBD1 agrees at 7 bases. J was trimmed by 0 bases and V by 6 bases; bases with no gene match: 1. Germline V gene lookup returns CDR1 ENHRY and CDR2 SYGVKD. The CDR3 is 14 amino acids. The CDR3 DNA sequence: TGTGCCATCAGCGGGACAGCGAACACCGGGGAGCTGTTTTTT. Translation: CAISGTANTGELFF.

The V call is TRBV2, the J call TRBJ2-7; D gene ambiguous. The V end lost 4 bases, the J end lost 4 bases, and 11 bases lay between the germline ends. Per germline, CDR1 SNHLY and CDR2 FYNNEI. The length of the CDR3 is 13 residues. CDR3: CASSARRLYEQYF. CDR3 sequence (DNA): TGTGCCAGCAGTGCTCGGCGGTTGTACGAGCAGTACTTC. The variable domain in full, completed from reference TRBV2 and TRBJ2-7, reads EPEVTQTPSHQVTQMGQEVILRCVPISNHLYFYWYRQILGQKVEFLVSFYNNEISEKSEIFDDQFSVERPDGSNFTLKIRSTKLEDSAMYFCASSARRLYEQYFGPGTRLTVT.

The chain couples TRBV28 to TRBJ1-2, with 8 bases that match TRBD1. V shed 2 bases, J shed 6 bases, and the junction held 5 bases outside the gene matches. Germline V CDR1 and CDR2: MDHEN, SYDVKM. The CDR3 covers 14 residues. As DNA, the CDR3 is TGTGCCAGCAGTTTAGAGGCAGGGGGCGATGGCTACACCTTC. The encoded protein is CASSLEAGGDGYTF.

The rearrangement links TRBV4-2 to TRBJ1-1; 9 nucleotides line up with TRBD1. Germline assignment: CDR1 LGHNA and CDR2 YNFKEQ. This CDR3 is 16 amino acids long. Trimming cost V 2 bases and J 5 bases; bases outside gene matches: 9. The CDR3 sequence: CASSQSGGQGLTEAFF. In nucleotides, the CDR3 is TGTGCCAGCAGCCAATCCGGGGGACAGGGCTTGACTGAAGCTTTCTTT.

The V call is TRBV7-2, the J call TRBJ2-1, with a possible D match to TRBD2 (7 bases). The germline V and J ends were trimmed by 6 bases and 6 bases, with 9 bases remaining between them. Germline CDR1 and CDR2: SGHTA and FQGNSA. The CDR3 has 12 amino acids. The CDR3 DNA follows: TGTGCCAGCAGAGGGGGGGGCAATGAGCAGTTCTTC. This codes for CASRGGGNEQFF.

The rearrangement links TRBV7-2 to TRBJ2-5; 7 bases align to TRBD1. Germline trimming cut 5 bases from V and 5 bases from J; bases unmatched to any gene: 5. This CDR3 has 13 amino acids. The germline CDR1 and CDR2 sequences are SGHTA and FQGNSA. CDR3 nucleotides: TGTGCCAGCAGCCAATACAGGGGTGAGACCCAGTACTTC. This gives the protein CASSQYRGETQYF.

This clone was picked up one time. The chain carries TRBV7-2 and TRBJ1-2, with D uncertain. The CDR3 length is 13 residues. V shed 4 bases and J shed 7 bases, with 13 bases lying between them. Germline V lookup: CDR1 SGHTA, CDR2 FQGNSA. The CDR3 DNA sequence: TGTGCCAGCAGCTCCACTTCGAGGGTTGGCTACACCTTC. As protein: CASSSTSRVGYTF.

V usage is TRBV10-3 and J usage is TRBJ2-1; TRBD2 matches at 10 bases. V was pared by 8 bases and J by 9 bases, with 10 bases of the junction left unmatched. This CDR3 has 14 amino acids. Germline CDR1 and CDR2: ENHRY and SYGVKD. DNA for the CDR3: TGTGCCATCGCGCGGCTAGCGGGAGTTGGTGAGCAGTTCTTC. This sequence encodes CAIARLAGVGEQFF.

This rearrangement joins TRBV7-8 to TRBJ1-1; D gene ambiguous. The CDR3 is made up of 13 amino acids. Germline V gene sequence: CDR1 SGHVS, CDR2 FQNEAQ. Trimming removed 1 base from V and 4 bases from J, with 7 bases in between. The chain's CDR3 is CASSLGEGTEAFF. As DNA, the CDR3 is TGTGCCAGCAGCTTAGGGGAAGGCACTGAAGCTTTCTTT. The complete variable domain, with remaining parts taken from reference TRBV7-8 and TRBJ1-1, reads GAGVSQSPRYKVAKRGQDVALRCDPISGHVSLFWYQQALGQGPEFLTYFQNEAQLDKSGLPSDRFFAERPEGSVSTLKIQRTQQEDSAVYLCASSLGEGTEAFFGQGTRLTVV.

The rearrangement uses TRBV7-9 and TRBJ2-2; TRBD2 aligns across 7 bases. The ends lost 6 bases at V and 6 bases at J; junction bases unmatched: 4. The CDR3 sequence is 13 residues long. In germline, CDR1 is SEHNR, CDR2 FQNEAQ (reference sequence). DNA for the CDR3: TGTGCCAGCAGTCGGGGGGTAGCCGGGGAGCTGTTTTTT. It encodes CASSRGVAGELFF.

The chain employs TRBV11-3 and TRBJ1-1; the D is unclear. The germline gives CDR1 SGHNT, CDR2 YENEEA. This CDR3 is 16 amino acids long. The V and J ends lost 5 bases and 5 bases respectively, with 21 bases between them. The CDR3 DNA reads TGTGCCAGCAGCGACATCCTGGTAGGTACGGGGACTGAAGCTTTCTTT. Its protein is CASSDILVGTGTEAFF.

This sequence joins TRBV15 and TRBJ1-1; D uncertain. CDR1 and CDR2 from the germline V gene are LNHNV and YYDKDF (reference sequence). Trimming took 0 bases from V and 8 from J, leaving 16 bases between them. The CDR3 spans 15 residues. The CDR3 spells CATSRDLGRMGEAFF. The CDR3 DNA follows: TGTGCCACCAGCAGAGATCTGGGTAGGATGGGAGAAGCTTTCTTT.

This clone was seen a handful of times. In DNA form, the CDR3 reads TGTGCCAGTAGTATATCCCTACAGGGGGCGACTGAAGCTTTCTTT. This encodes CASSISLQGATEAFF. The chain joins TRBV19 to TRBJ1-1, with 9 bases fitting TRBD1. Trimming cost V 2 bases and J 5 bases; bases outside gene matches: 6. The CDR3 loop spans 15 amino acids. From germline, CDR1 is LNHDA and CDR2 SQIVND (reference sequence).

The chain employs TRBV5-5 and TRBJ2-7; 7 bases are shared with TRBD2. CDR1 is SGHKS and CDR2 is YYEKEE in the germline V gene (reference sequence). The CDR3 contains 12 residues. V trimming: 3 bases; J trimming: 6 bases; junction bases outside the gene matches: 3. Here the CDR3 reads CASSWGGTEQYF. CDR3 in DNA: TGTGCCAGCAGCTGGGGGGGAACCGAGCAGTACTTC.

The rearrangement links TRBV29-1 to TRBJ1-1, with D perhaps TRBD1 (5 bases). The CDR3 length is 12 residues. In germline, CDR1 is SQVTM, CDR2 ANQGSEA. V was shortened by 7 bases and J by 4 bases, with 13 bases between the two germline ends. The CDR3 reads CSAKSGGTEAFF. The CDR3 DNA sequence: TGCAGCGCCAAGTCGGGGGGCACTGAAGCTTTCTTT.

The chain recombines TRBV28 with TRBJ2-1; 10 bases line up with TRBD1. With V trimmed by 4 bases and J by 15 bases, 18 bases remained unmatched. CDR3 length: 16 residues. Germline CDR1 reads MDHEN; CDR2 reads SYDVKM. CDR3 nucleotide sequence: TGTGCCAGCAGTTCCCATGGGGACAGGGGATTCGGGTGGCTGTTCTTC. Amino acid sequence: CASSSHGDRGFGWLFF.

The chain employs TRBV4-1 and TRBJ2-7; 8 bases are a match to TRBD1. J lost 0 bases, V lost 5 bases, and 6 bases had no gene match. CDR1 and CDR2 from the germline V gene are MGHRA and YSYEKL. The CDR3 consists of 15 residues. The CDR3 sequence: CASSYRDRYSYEQYF. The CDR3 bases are TGCGCCAGCAGCTACCGGGACAGGTACTCCTACGAGCAGTACTTC.

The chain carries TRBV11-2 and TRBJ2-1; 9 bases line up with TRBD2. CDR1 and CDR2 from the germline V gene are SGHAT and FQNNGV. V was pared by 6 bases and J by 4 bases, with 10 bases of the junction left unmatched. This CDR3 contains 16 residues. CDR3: CASRAVAGAPYNEQFF. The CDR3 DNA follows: TGTGCCAGCAGGGCGGTAGCGGGAGCCCCGTACAATGAGCAGTTCTTC.

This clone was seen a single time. CDR3 coding DNA: TGCAGCGTTGGGGTGGGCGCAGGGGCTTTTTCGAACACTGAAGCTTTCTTT. It encodes CSVGVGAGAFSNTEAFF. V and J are TRBV29-1 and TRBJ1-1; maybe TRBD1 (6 bases). This CDR3 has 17 residues. CDR1 and CDR2 (germline): SQVTM, ANQGSEA. V was clipped by 4 bases and J by 1 base, with 22 bases between them.

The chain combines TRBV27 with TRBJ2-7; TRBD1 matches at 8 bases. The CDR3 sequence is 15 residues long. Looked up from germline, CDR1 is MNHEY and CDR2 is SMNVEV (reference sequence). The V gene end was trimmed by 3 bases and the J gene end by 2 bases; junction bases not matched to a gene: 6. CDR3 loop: CASSLAGQGAYEQYF. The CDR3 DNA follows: TGTGCCAGCAGTTTGGCCGGACAGGGAGCCTACGAGCAGTACTTC.

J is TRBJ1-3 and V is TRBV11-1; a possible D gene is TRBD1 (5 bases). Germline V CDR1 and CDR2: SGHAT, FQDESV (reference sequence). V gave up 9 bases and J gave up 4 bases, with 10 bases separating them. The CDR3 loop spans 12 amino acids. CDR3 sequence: CASGTAGNTIYF. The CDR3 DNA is TGTGCCAGTGGGACGGCCGGAAACACCATATATTTT. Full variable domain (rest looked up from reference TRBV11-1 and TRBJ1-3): EAEVAQSPRYKITEKSQAVAFWCDPISGHATLYWYRQILGQGPELLVQFQDESVVDDSQLPKDRFSAERLKGVDSTLKIQPAELGDSAMYLCASGTAGNTIYFGEGSWLTVV.

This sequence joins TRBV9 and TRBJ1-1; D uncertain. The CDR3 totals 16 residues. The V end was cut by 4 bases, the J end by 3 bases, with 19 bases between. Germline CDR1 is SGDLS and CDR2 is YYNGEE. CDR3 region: CASSMTPGSGYTEAFF. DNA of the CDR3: TGTGCCAGCAGCATGACTCCGGGAAGCGGGTACACTGAAGCTTTCTTT.

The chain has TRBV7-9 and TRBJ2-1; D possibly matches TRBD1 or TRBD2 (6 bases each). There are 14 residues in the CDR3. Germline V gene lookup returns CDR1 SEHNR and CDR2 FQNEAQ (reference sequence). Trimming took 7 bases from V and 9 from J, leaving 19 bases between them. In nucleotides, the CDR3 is TGTGCCAGCATACAGGGCGGGGCGCTTCGTGAGCAGTTCTTC. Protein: CASIQGGALREQFF.